The clone carrying this T cell receptor (beta chain) was recorded at least ten times. The sample is drawn from a study of blood T cell repertoires in COVID-19. Study information: Samples representing acute and convalescent COVID-19 were sourced from the United States, Italy and Spain. PBMCs, B-cell-depleted T cells, or T cells provided the cDNA or gDNA that made up the material.

As processed by the authors: Estimated nucleated cell counts came from reference gene primer amplification. TCRdb's table, derived via immunoSEQ multiplex PCR, lists solely in-frame clones and lacks some. V, J and clone size are taken as reported in that table, and D and trimming were inferred from the DNA itself. The table includes some 260,000 clones, about 70% detected once. Looked up from germline, CDR1 is LGHDT and CDR2 is YNNKEL (reference sequence). V lost 3 bases, J lost 7 bases, and 16 bases lay in between. There are 15 residues in the CDR3. The chain uses TRBV3-1 (or the pseudogene TRBV3-2) and TRBJ1-5, with D possibly matching TRBD1 (6 bases). Sequencing was performed on peripheral blood. The source of this sequence is a woman aged 80 or older with acute or convalescent COVID-19. The CDR3 DNA sequence: TGTGCCAGCAGCCAGGGTGTTCCAGGGGCGCAGCCCCAGCATTTT. Translated, it gives CASSQGVPGAQPQHF.